The 3 T cell receptor beta chains reported below all come from one sample, sequenced in a study of shared clonotypes between healthy human individuals. The method was immunoSEQ multiplex PCR; TCRdb's version includes in-frame clones alone and lacks a portion of them. The profile shows about 750,000 clones, about 91% of them singletons. Naive CD8 populations comprised CD45RO-negative cells positively selected for CCR7, excluding terminally differentiated effector memory CD45RA+ cells. Material: naive CD8+ T cells sorted from blood. Receptors were obtained from a man aged 30 to 45 in good health.

For the CDR3, the DNA is TGTGCCAGTAGTACCCCTGTTTTGGGGCGGGATTCCAACGAGCAGTACTTC. Protein product: CASSTPVLGRDSNEQYF. The rearrangement links TRBV19 to TRBJ2-7, with a weak D call TRBD2 (6 bases). Germline V CDR1 and CDR2: LNHDA, SQIVND (reference sequence). CDR3 length: 17 amino acids. V was shortened by 4 bases and J by 5 bases, with 24 bases between the two germline ends.

The CDR3 bases are TGTGCCAGCAGTATTGCCGGGTCTTCTGAAGCTTTCTTT. Translating gives CASSIAGSSEAFF. The gene calls are TRBV27 and TRBJ1-1; no reliable D call. The V gene lost 5 bases and the J gene lost 6 bases, with 13 bases spanning the gap. Looked up from germline, CDR1 is MNHEY and CDR2 is SMNVEV (reference sequence). The CDR3 has 13 residues.

This chain links TRBV28 with TRBJ2-4, with D unresolved. V lost 10 bases, J lost 3 bases, and 22 bases lay in between. CDR1 and CDR2 from the germline V gene are MDHEN and SYDVKM. The CDR3 spans 16 residues. CDR3 loop: CATSLSRTPVKNIQYF. The CDR3 nucleotides read TGTGCCACCTCGCTGTCTAGAACACCCGTCAAAAACATTCAGTACTTC.